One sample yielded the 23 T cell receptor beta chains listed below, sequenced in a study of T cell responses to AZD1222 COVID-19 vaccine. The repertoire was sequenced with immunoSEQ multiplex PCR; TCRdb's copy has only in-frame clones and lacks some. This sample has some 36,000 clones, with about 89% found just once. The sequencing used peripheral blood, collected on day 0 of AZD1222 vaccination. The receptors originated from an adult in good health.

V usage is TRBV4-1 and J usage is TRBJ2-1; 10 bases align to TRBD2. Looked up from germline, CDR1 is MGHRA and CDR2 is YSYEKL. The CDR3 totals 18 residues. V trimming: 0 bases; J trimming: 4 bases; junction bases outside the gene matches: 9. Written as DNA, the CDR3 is TGCGCCAGCAGCCAAGAAAGTATCAGGACTAGCGGATACAATGAGCAGTTCTTC. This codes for CASSQESIRTSGYNEQFF.

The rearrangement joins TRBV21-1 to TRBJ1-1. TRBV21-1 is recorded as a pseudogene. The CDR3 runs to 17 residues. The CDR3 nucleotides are TGTGCCAGCAGCAAAGAGGTAATGGATGGCATGAACACTGAAGCTTTCTTT. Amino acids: CASSKEVMDGMNTEAFF.

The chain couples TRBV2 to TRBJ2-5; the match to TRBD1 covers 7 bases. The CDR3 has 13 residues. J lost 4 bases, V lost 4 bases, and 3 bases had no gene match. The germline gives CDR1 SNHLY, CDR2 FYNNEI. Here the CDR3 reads CASSVGDRETQYF. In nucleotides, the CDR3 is TGTGCCAGCAGTGTAGGGGACAGAGAGACCCAGTACTTC.

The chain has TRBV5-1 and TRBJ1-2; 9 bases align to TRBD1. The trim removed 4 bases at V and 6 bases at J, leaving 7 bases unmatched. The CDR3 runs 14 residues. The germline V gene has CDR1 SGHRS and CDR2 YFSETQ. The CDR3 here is CASSRQGDSDGYTF. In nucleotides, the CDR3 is TGCGCCAGCAGCCGACAGGGGGATTCGGATGGCTACACCTTC.

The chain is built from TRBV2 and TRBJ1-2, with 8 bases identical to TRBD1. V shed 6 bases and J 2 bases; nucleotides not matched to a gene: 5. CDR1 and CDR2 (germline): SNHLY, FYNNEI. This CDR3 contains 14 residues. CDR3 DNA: TGTGCCAGCAGGAGAGGACAGGGCAACTATGGCTACACCTTC. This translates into CASRRGQGNYGYTF.

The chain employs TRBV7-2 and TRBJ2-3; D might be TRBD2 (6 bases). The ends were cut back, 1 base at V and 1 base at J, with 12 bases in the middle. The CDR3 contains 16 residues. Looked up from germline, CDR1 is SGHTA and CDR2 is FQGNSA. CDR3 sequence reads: CASSLVLSGGTDTQYF. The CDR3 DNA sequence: TGTGCCAGCAGCTTAGTTCTTAGCGGCGGCACAGATACGCAGTATTTT.

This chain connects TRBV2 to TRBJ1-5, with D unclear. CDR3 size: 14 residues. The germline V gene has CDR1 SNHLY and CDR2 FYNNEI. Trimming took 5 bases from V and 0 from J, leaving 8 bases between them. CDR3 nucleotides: TGTGCCAGCAGTCCCTTAAATAGCAATCAGCCCCAGCATTTT. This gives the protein CASSPLNSNQPQHF.

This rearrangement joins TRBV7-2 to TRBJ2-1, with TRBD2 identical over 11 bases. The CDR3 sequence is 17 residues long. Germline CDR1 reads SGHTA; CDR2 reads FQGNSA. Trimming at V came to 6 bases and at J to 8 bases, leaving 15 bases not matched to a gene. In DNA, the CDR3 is TGTGCCAGCAGATCTGAGGGACTAGCGGAGTGGAGGGATGAGCAGTTCTTC. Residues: CASRSEGLAEWRDEQFF.

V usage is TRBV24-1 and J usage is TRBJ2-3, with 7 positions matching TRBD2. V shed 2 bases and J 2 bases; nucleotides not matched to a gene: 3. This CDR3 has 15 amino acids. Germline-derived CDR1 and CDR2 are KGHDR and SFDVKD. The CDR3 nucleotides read TGTGCCACCAGTGATTCTAGCGGCAACACAGATACGCAGTATTTT. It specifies CATSDSSGNTDTQYF.

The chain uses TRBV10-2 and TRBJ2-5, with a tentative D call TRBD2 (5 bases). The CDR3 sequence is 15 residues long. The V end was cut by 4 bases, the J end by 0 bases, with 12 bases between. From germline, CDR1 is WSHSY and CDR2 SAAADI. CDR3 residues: CASSAREEYQETQYF. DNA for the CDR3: TGCGCCAGCAGTGCCCGGGAAGAGTACCAAGAGACCCAGTACTTC.

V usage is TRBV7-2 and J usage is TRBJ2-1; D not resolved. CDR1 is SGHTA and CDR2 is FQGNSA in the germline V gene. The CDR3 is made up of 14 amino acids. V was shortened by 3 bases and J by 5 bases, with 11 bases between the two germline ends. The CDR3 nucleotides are TGTGCCAGCAGCTTTTTAGGCCAGGACAATGAGCAGTTCTTC. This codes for CASSFLGQDNEQFF. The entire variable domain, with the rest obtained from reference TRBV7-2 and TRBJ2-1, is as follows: GAGVSQSPSNKVTEKGKDVELRCDPISGHTALYWYRQSLGQGLEFLIYFQGNSAPDKSGLPSDRFSAERTGGSVSTLTIQRTQQEDSAVYLCASSFLGQDNEQFFGPGTRLTVL.

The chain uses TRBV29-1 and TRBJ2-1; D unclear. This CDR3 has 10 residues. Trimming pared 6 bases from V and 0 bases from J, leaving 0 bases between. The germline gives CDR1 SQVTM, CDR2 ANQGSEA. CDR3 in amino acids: CSVSYNEQFF. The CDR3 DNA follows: TGCAGCGTCTCCTACAATGAGCAGTTCTTC.

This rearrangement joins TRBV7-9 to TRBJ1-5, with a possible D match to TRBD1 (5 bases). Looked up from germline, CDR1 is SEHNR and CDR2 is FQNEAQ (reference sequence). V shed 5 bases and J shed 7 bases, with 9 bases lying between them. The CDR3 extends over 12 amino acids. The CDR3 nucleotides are TGTGCCAGCAGCCAGGGCGAGCAGCCCCAGCATTTT. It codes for CASSQGEQPQHF.

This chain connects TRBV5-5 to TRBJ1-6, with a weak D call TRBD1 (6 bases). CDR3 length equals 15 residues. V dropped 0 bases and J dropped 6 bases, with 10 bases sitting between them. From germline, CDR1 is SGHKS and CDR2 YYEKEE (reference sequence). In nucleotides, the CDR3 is TGTGCCAGCAGCTTGGGGACAGTGCTTAATTCACCCCTCCACTTT. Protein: CASSLGTVLNSPLHF.

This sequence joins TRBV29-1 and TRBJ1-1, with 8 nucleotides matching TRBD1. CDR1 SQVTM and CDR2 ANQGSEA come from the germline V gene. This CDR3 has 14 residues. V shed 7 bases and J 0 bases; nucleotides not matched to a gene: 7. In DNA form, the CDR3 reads TGCAGCGCTGGGCCAGGGGGCATGAACACTGAAGCTTTCTTT. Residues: CSAGPGGMNTEAFF.

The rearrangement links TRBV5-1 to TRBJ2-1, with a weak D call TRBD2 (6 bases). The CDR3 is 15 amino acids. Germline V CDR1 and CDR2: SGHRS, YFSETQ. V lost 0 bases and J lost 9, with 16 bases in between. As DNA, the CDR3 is TGCGCCAGCAGCTTGGGCGGCGGGGTCGGCAGTGAGCAGTTCTTC. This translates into CASSLGGGVGSEQFF.

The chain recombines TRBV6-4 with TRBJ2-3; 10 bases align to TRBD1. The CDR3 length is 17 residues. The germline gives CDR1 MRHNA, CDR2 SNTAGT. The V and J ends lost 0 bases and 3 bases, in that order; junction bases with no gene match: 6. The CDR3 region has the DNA TGTGCCAGCAGTGACTCGGCAGGGACAGGGGCAACAGATACGCAGTATTTT. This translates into CASSDSAGTGATDTQYF.

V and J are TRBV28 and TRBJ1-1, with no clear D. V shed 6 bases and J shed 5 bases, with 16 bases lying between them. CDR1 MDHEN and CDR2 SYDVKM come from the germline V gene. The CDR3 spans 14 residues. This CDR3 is CASSGSVVGTEAFF. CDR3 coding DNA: TGTGCCAGCAGCGGCTCTGTGGTGGGGACTGAAGCTTTCTTT.

The CDR3 is CASSYSSPTSYEQYF. Here the CDR3 DNA reads TGTGCCAGCAGTTACTCGAGTCCCACTAGCTACGAGCAGTACTTC. V usage is TRBV6-5 and J usage is TRBJ2-7, with D possibly matching TRBD2 (5 bases). The length of the CDR3 is 15 residues. V was pared by 0 bases and J by 3 bases, with 12 bases between. The germline V gene encodes CDR1 MNHEY and CDR2 SVGAGI.

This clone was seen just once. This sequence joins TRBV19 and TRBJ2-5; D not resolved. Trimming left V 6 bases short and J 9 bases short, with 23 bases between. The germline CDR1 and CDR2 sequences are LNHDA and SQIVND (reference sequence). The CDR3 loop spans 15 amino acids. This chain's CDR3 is CASRTSPSLKRPQYF. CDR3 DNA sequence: TGTGCCAGTAGGACTTCTCCCTCTCTAAAGAGACCCCAGTACTTC. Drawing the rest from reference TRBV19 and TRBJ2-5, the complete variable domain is DGGITQSPKYLFRKEGQNVTLSCEQNLNHDAMYWYRQDPGQGLRLIYYSQIVNDFQKGDIAEGYSVSREKKESFPLTVTSAQKNPTAFYLCASRTSPSLKRPQYFGPGTRLLVL.

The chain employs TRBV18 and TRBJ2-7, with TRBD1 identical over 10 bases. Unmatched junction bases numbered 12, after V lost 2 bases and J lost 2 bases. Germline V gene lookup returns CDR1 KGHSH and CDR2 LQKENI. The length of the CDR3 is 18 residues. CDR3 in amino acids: CASSPKTPGQGHAYEQYF. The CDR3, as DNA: TGTGCCAGCTCACCAAAAACACCGGGACAGGGGCATGCCTACGAGCAGTACTTC.

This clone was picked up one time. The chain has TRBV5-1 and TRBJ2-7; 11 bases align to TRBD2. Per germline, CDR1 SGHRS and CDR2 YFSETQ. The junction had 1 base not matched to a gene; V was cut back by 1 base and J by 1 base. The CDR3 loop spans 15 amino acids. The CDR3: CASSLPSGRSYEQYF. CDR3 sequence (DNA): TGCGCCAGCAGCTTGCCTAGCGGGAGGTCCTACGAGCAGTACTTC.

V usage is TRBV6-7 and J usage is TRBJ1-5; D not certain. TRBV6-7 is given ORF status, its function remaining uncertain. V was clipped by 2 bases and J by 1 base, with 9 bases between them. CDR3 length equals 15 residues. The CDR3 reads CASSYRGRSNQPQHF. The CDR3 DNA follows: TGTGCCAGCAGTTACCGGGGAAGAAGCAATCAGCCCCAGCATTTT.